These 20 T cell receptor beta chains came from one sample sequenced in a study of T cell responses to AZD1222 COVID-19 vaccine (dated by TCRdb to the early 2020s). Reading the label with the study, this specimen's time point is: baseline before first vaccination. Library preparation was by the immunoSEQ multiplex PCR assay. Entries here come from immuneACCESS through TCRdb and include only in-frame sequences with V and J called. Some clones fail to appear in such tables; in the studies checked, an unresolved V gene covers under half of the shortfall, and the cause of the remainder is unknown. For this sample there are roughly 91,000 clones; over 85% appear just once. The ten largest clones take up approximately 2% of the sample. The material sequenced was peripheral blood, taken on day 0 of AZD1222 vaccination. Receptors were obtained from an adult in good health.

The chain combines TRBV6-6 with TRBJ1-2, with TRBD1 matching over 7 bases. J was trimmed by 7 bases and V by 7 bases; bases with no gene match: 12. The germline CDR1 and CDR2 sequences are MNHNY and SVGAGI (reference sequence). This CDR3 is 14 amino acids long. The chain's CDR3 is CASIFSTGSGGYTF. Here the CDR3 DNA reads TGTGCCAGCATTTTTTCGACAGGGAGCGGTGGCTACACCTTC.

In its sample, this clone was seen once. The chain carries TRBV11-2 and TRBJ1-3; D gene uncertain. Looked up from germline, CDR1 is SGHAT and CDR2 is FQNNGV. The V gene lost 1 base and the J gene lost 1 base, with 5 bases spanning the gap. The CDR3 consists of 14 residues. The DNA of the CDR3 is TGTGCCAGCAGCTTAGCCCCGTCTGGAAACACCATATATTTT. Residues: CASSLAPSGNTIYF.

This sequence joins TRBV15 and TRBJ1-2, with a tentative D call TRBD1 (5 bases). CDR3 length: 13 residues. CDR1 is LNHNV and CDR2 is YYDKDF in the germline V gene (reference sequence). V was cut by 6 bases and J by 7 bases, with 15 bases left in between. The CDR3 loop reads CATSQELGVGYTF. In nucleotides, the CDR3 is TGTGCCACCAGTCAAGAGCTAGGGGTTGGCTACACCTTC. Combining the CDR3 with reference TRBV15 and TRBJ1-2 gives the whole variable domain DAMVIQNPRYQVTQFGKPVTLSCSQTLNHNVMYWYQQKSSQAPKLLFHYYDKDFNNEADTPDNFQSRRPNTSFCFLDIRSPGLGDTAMYLCATSQELGVGYTFGSGTRLTVV.

With regard to this clone: Its ends do not fully match the called genes, so a read error is possible. This chain uses TRBV29-1 with TRBJ1-1, with D possibly TRBD1 on 5 matching bases. Germline lookup yields CDR1 SQVTM and CDR2 ANQGSEA. The CDR3 runs to 14 residues. CDR3: CSVDPGTQNTEVFF. In nucleotides, the CDR3 is TGCAGCGTTGATCCAGGGACCCAGAACACTGAAGTTTTCTTT.

The chain is built from TRBV27 and TRBJ1-4; maybe TRBD1 (6 bases). The germline V gene has CDR1 MNHEY and CDR2 SMNVEV (reference sequence). The CDR3 extends over 16 amino acids. With 5 bases removed from V and 8 bases from J, the gap between germline ends came to 21 bases. The CDR3 here is CASSPSLGGGNEKLFF. The CDR3 nucleotides read TGTGCCAGCAGTCCTTCGTTAGGGGGTGGCAACGAAAAACTGTTTTTT.

The chain links TRBV2 to TRBJ1-3; a possible D gene is TRBD1 (6 bases). The CDR3 length is 15 residues. CDR1 and CDR2 (germline): SNHLY, FYNNEI. With 4 bases removed from V and 0 bases from J, the gap between germline ends came to 10 bases. CDR3 in DNA: TGTGCCAGCAGTGCCGAACAGGGCTCTGGAAACACCATATATTTT. Translation: CASSAEQGSGNTIYF.

This clone turned up a few times. The V gene is TRBV18, the J gene TRBJ1-3; a possible D gene is TRBD1 (5 bases). From germline, CDR1 is KGHSH and CDR2 LQKENI. The ends were cut back, 3 bases at V and 2 bases at J, with 8 bases in the middle. The CDR3 loop spans 14 amino acids. The CDR3 region is CASSPSGTGNTIYF. The CDR3 nucleotides read TGTGCCAGCTCACCGTCAGGGACTGGAAACACCATATATTTT.

This chain uses TRBV19 with TRBJ1-5; D gene ambiguous. Germline CDR1 and CDR2: LNHDA and SQIVND (reference sequence). V was trimmed by 1 base and J by 5 bases, leaving 12 bases between them. This CDR3 spans 15 amino acids. CDR3: CASSIVPGIYQPQHF. The CDR3 nucleotides read TGTGCCAGTAGTATAGTCCCCGGCATCTATCAGCCCCAGCATTTT.

This chain uses TRBV9 with TRBJ2-1, with D hard to call. There are 15 residues in the CDR3. Trimming took off 2 bases at V and 3 bases at J, with 12 bases between the two ends. Looked up from germline, CDR1 is SGDLS and CDR2 is YYNGEE. The CDR3, as DNA: TGTGCCAGCAGCGTCGGAGTTCCGGGCTACAATGAGCAGTTCTTC. Protein product: CASSVGVPGYNEQFF. The variable domain in full, completed from reference TRBV9 and TRBJ2-1, reads DSGVTQTPKHLITATGQRVTLRCSPRSGDLSVYWYQQSLDQGLQFLIQYYNGEERAKGNILERFSAQQFPDLHSELNLSSLELGDSALYFCASSVGVPGYNEQFFGPGTRLTVL.

The V call is TRBV27, the J call TRBJ1-5, with D tentatively TRBD1 (5 bases). The germline gives CDR1 MNHEY, CDR2 SMNVEV (reference sequence). This CDR3 comprises 13 residues. V gave up 8 bases and J gave up 3 bases, with 11 bases separating them. In nucleotides, the CDR3 is TGTGCCAGCGCGACAGCAATCAATCAGCCCCAGCATTTT. Translating gives CASATAINQPQHF.

The rearrangement uses TRBV10-3 and TRBJ1-4, with TRBD1 identical over 10 bases. This CDR3 has 15 residues. Germline assignment: CDR1 ENHRY and CDR2 SYGVKD. The V and J ends lost 2 bases and 5 bases, in that order; junction bases with no gene match: 2. The CDR3 here is CAISEGGQGNEKLFF. CDR3 DNA sequence: TGTGCCATCAGTGAGGGGGGACAGGGGAATGAAAAACTGTTTTTT.

This clone occurred a few times. CDR3 region: CASSRGGDLSNQPQHF. The CDR3 nucleotides read TGTGCCAGTAGTAGGGGCGGGGACCTTAGCAATCAGCCCCAGCATTTT. The rearrangement links TRBV19 to TRBJ1-5; D is possibly TRBD1 (5 bases). The CDR3 totals 16 residues. Germline V CDR1 and CDR2: LNHDA, SQIVND (reference sequence). Trimming removed 4 bases from V and 0 bases from J, with 13 bases in between.

V and J are TRBV19 and TRBJ1-2, with a weak D call TRBD1 (6 bases). The CDR3 consists of 14 residues. With 1 base removed from V and 6 bases from J, the gap between germline ends came to 12 bases. Germline assignment: CDR1 LNHDA and CDR2 SQIVND (reference sequence). The CDR3 DNA reads as TGTGCCAGTAGTATAGGAACAGGGAGGGATGGCTACACCTTC. As protein: CASSIGTGRDGYTF.

A few counts support this clone. This chain uses TRBV6-6 with TRBJ1-1, with D unclear. The CDR3 spans 12 residues. V lost 4 bases to trimming and J lost 7 bases, with 10 bases between them. Germline V lookup: CDR1 MNHNY, CDR2 SVGAGI (reference sequence). DNA of the CDR3: TGTGCCAGCAGTTTGATGGCCCGTGAAGCTTTCTTT. Its protein is CASSLMAREAFF.

The genes are TRBV30 and TRBJ2-5; D not certain. Trimming cost V 1 base and J 4 bases, with 4 bases left between them. Germline V CDR1 and CDR2: GTSNPN, SVGIG (reference sequence). The CDR3 is 11 residues long. The CDR3 nucleotides read TGTGCCTGGAGTGCCTTAGAGACCCAGTACTTC. Translating it yields CAWSALETQYF.

The chain combines TRBV27 with TRBJ2-3; D not resolved. This CDR3 comprises 15 residues. Trimming stripped 0 bases from V and 1 base from J, with 8 bases between. The germline V gene has CDR1 MNHEY and CDR2 SMNVEV (reference sequence). CDR3: CASSLSPRRTDTQYF. In nucleotides, the CDR3 is TGTGCCAGCAGTTTATCGCCCAGGCGCACAGATACGCAGTATTTT.

The J gene is TRBJ2-1, the V gene TRBV11-3, with D uncertain. Deletions cut 5 bases from V and 7 bases from J, with 12 bases between. The CDR3 runs 13 residues. CDR1 and CDR2 (germline): SGHNT, YENEEA. The CDR3 DNA is TGTGCCAGCAGCCTACAGACTGGAAATGAGCAGTTCTTC. This codes for CASSLQTGNEQFF.

In this sample, this clone turned up once. J is TRBJ2-1 and V is TRBV5-1; perhaps TRBD2 as D (8 bases). Germline CDR1 SGHRS, CDR2 YFSETQ. The V and J ends lost 7 bases and 6 bases respectively, with 23 bases between them. CDR3 size: 16 residues. The CDR3 nucleotides read TGCGCCAGCGGCAACGGGAGGGGGCTAACGGGCAATGAGCAGTTCTTC. Residues: CASGNGRGLTGNEQFF.

The chain links TRBV2 to TRBJ1-5; tentatively, D is TRBD1 (5 bases). V was clipped by 6 bases and J by 2 bases, with 11 bases between them. The germline V gene has CDR1 SNHLY and CDR2 FYNNEI. The length of the CDR3 is 14 residues. Here the CDR3 DNA reads TGTGCCAGCAGAGGGGCGGAAGGCAATCAGCCCCAGCATTTT. Protein product: CASRGAEGNQPQHF.

The V gene is TRBV11-2, the J gene TRBJ2-4; TRBD1 aligns across 8 bases. Germline CDR1 is SGHAT and CDR2 is FQNNGV. The junction had 6 bases not matched to a gene; V was cut back by 5 bases and J by 0 bases. The CDR3 has 16 amino acids. CDR3 loop: CASSIDRGSAKNIQYF. CDR3 nucleotides: TGTGCCAGCAGCATTGACAGGGGATCAGCCAAAAACATTCAGTACTTC.